These 3 T cell receptor beta chains share one sample of origin, sequenced in a study of identical twins. TCRdb recomputed calls from the 5' RACE reads with MiXCR, one row per CDR3 protein. The table includes 700,000 or so distinct CDR3 sequences, over 8.5% detected once. These data are also associated with another study on yellow fever vaccine responses in identical twins.

The sample taken for sequencing was PBMCs. The receptors stem from a woman aged 18 to 35 in good health.

The genes are TRBV7-2 and TRBJ2-3, with TRBD2 matching over 7 bases. Losses at the gene ends were 4 bases for V and 6 bases for J; bases not matched to a gene: 16. In germline, CDR1 is SGHTA, CDR2 FQGNSA. This CDR3 is built from 17 residues. The CDR3 sequence is CASSSRQRGNPADTQYF. In DNA form, the CDR3 reads TGTGCCAGCAGCTCCAGACAGCGGGGCAATCCTGCTGATACGCAGTATTTT. Together with reference TRBV7-2 and TRBJ2-3, the CDR3 gives the full variable domain: GAGVSQSPSNKVTEKGKDVELRCDPISGHTALYWYRQSLGQGLEFLIYFQGNSAPDKSGLPSDRFSAERTGGSVSTLTIQRTQQEDSAVYLCASSSRQRGNPADTQYFGPGTRLTVL.

This clonotype showed up many times. The CDR3 DNA reads TGTGCCAGCAGTTACTCGACAAGCCGGGGATTCCAAGAGACCCAGTACTTC. Protein: CASSYSTSRGFQETQYF. The V gene is TRBV6-2 or TRBV6-3, the J gene TRBJ2-5, with TRBD2 as a possible D gene (5 bases). V dropped 0 bases and J dropped 1 base, with 15 bases sitting between them. The germline gives CDR1 MNHEY, CDR2 SVGEGT. The CDR3 sequence is 17 residues long.

This clonotype appeared many times. The chain joins TRBV4-3 to TRBJ2-7; unclear D gene. Trimming took 1 base from V and 2 from J, leaving 12 bases between them. CDR3 length: 15 residues. Germline CDR1 is LGHNA and CDR2 is YSLEER. This CDR3 reads CASSQASGQTYEQYF. CDR3 nucleotides: TGCGCCAGCAGCCAAGCTTCCGGGCAGACCTACGAGCAGTACTTC.